A selection of T cell receptor beta chains follows, all from one sample in a study of a mutant IDH1 vaccine in newly diagnosed glioma. Their recognized antigens are unknown. The assay was immunoSEQ multiplex PCR, and TCRdb's table has in-frame clones only and misses some. Of over 45,000 clones in the sample, about 80% were seen once. The source material was PBMCs, sampled from a glioma patient whose treatment included an IDH1 peptide vaccine. The receptors were gathered from a man aged 35-49 years with glioma. Both conserved end residues are part of each CDR3. Fields, in order: V gene, clone size, D gene, J gene, CDR3 protein, CDR3 DNA. A D gene is named only where the DNA matches it firmly. Size values are once, few and many counts, or a class for expanded clones, and some rows have none.

TRBV29-1	few	NA	TRBJ2-6	CSVESPSGANVLTF	TGCAGCGTTGAAAGCCCCTCTGGGGCCAACGTCCTGACTTTC
TRBV10-2	NA	NA	TRBJ1-6	CASSGVWGSSYNSPLHF	TGCGCCAGCAGTGGAGTCTGGGGGAGCTCCTATAATTCACCCCTCCACTTT
TRBV2	NA	NA	TRBJ1-1	CANTLTWQSEAFF	TGTGCCAACACCTTAACCTGGCAATCTGAAGCTTTCTTT
TRBV6-1	NA	NA	TRBJ2-1	CASSDSHNEQFF	TGTGCCAGCAGTGACAGTCACAATGAGCAGTTCTTC
TRBV2	NA	TRBD2	TRBJ2-5	CVAGDEETQYF	TGTGTAGCGGGGGATGAGGAGACCCAGTACTTC
TRBV7-9	NA	NA	TRBJ2-2	CASRGTYGYSNTGELFF	TGTGCCAGCAGGGGGACGTACGGGTACTCGAACACCGGGGAGCTGTTTTTT
TRBV28	few	NA	TRBJ1-4	CATEGEEEKLFF	TGTGCCACCGAAGGAGAGGAAGAAAAACTGTTTTTT
TRBV5-1	NA	NA	TRBJ1-2	CASSLDGGGYTF	TGCGCCAGCAGCTTGGACGGTGGCGGCTACACCTTC
TRBV5-1	NA	TRBD2	TRBJ2-5	CASTLVPLAGVLIETQYF	TGCGCCAGCACCCTGGTCCCCCTAGCGGGGGTCCTAATTGAGACCCAGTACTTC
TRBV5-1	NA	NA	TRBJ1-3	CASSFQPGTGNTIYF	TGCGCCAGCAGCTTCCAGCCCGGGACTGGAAACACCATATATTTT
TRBV2	NA	NA	TRBJ2-3	CASSELELTQYF	TGTGCCAGCAGTGAACTCGAGCTTACGCAGTATTTT
TRBV7-9	few	NA	TRBJ2-7	CASSLGTFYEQYF	TGTGCCAGCAGCTTAGGCACTTTCTACGAGCAGTACTTC
TRBV6-5	once	TRBD1	TRBJ2-7	CASSRGTGSTYEQYF	TGTGCCAGCAGCCGAGGGACAGGGTCAACCTACGAGCAGTACTTC
TRBV7-9	NA	TRBD1	TRBJ1-5	CASSLGGTGPPQHF	TGTGCCAGCAGCTTAGGGGGGACAGGCCCGCCCCAGCATTTT
TRBV7-7	NA	NA	TRBJ1-1	CASNGSGNEAFF	TGTGCCAGCAACGGATCCGGCAATGAAGCTTTCTTT
TRBV7-6	NA	TRBD1	TRBJ2-7	CASSRDRLTYEQYF	TGTGCCAGCAGCAGGGACAGGTTAACCTACGAGCAGTACTTC
TRBV5-1	once	TRBD2	TRBJ2-2	CASSFLTSGGPRELFF	TGCGCCAGCAGCTTCTTGACTAGCGGGGGCCCGCGGGAGCTGTTTTTT
TRBV7-9	NA	NA	TRBJ1-1	CASSLAPTENTEAFF	TGTGCCAGCAGCTTAGCCCCGACGGAGAACACTGAAGCTTTCTTT
TRBV10-3	NA	NA	TRBJ1-2	CAISEGNYGYTF	TGTGCCATCAGTGAGGGTAACTATGGCTACACCTTC
TRBV10-3	NA	NA	TRBJ1-1	CAISEEGKIAEAFF	TGTGCCATCAGTGAGGAAGGTAAAATCGCTGAAGCTTTCTTT
TRBV6-5	few	NA	TRBJ1-1	CASSRGHEAFF	TGTGCCAGTTCGAGGGGTCATGAAGCTTTCTTT
TRBV29-1	NA	NA	TRBJ1-1	CSVEPRGGARTEAFF	TGCAGCGTTGAACCCCGAGGGGGGGCGAGGACTGAAGCTTTCTTT
TRBV19	few	TRBD1	TRBJ2-7	CASARSGTGSYEQYF	TGTGCCAGTGCGAGGTCCGGGACAGGGAGCTACGAGCAGTACTTC
TRBV10-1	few	NA	TRBJ1-1	CASSESGQFNSEAFF	TGCGCCAGCAGTGAGTCTGGGCAGTTCAACTCTGAAGCTTTCTTT
TRBV27	NA	TRBD2	TRBJ2-7	CASRQDVGGSYEQYF	TGTGCCAGCAGGCAGGACGTCGGGGGGTCCTACGAGCAGTACTTC
TRBV29-1	once	NA	TRBJ1-3	CSVDLRQYHYGNTIYF	TGCAGCGTTGATCTTCGACAGTACCATTATGGAAACACCATATATTTT
TRBV4-1	few	TRBD1	TRBJ1-4	CASSQERGRNEKLFF	TGCGCCAGCAGCCAGGAGAGGGGGCGAAATGAAAAACTGTTTTTT
TRBV4-2	NA	NA	TRBJ2-7	CASSHSLGLLAYEQYF	TGTGCCAGCAGCCACTCTTTGGGACTGTTGGCCTACGAGCAGTACTTC
TRBV7-2	NA	TRBD1	TRBJ1-1	CASSSDRDTEAFF	TGTGCCAGCAGTTCCGACAGGGACACTGAAGCTTTCTTT
TRBV7-6	NA	NA	TRBJ2-3	CASSWGTFTDTQYF	TGTGCCAGCAGCTGGGGGACATTCACAGATACGCAGTATTTT
TRBV6-5	NA	NA	TRBJ2-3	CASRIKDTQYF	TGTGCCAGCAGGATCAAAGATACGCAGTATTTT
TRBV2	NA	NA	TRBJ2-3	CASSDRDYTQYF	TGTGCCAGCAGTGATAGGGACTATACGCAGTATTTT
TRBV18	few	NA	TRBJ1-1	CASSPSANTEAFF	TGTGCCAGCTCACCTTCAGCGAACACTGAAGCTTTCTTT
TRBV13	many	NA	TRBJ2-3	CASSLRGSTDTQYF	TGTGCCAGCAGCTTACGGGGGAGCACAGATACGCAGTATTTT
TRBV4-1	NA	TRBD2	TRBJ2-1	CASSQVAGTYNEQFF	TGCGCCAGCAGCCAAGTAGCGGGGACCTACAATGAGCAGTTCTTC
TRBV5-1	NA	TRBD2	TRBJ2-2	CASSPRVAGGTGELFF	TGCGCCAGCAGCCCCCGTGTAGCGGGGGGCACCGGGGAGCTGTTTTTT
TRBV11-3	few	NA	TRBJ2-1	CASSPPDRRNEQFF	TGTGCCAGCAGCCCCCCTGACAGGCGCAATGAGCAGTTCTTC
TRBV6-6	NA	NA	TRBJ1-1	CASSLNVNTEAFF	TGTGCCAGCAGTTTGAACGTGAACACTGAAGCTTTCTTT
TRBV14	NA	NA	TRBJ1-4	CASSQARRETNEKLFF	TGTGCCAGCAGCCAAGCTCGGAGGGAGACTAATGAAAAACTGTTTTTT
TRBV7-2	NA	NA	TRBJ2-1	CASSWTVGGEQFF	TGTGCCAGCAGCTGGACAGTTGGTGGTGAGCAGTTCTTC
TRBV5-1	NA	TRBD2	TRBJ2-5	CASSLAKGGGAPETQYF	TGCGCCAGCAGCTTGGCCAAGGGCGGGGGGGCCCCAGAGACCCAGTACTTC
TRBV30	NA	NA	TRBJ1-2	CAWSVRSFYGYTF	TGTGCCTGGAGTGTACGGTCATTCTATGGCTACACCTTC
TRBV5-1	NA	NA	TRBJ1-4	CASSLEGGNEGKLFF	TGCGCCAGCAGCTTGGAGGGCGGGAATGAGGGAAAACTGTTTTTT
TRBV6-1	NA	NA	TRBJ2-7	CASSESPETYEQYF	TGTGCCAGCAGTGAATCCCCGGAGACCTACGAGCAGTACTTC
TRBV6-1	NA	NA	TRBJ1-3	CASSVTVGGGFGNTIYF	TGTGCCAGCAGTGTGACCGTGGGTGGGGGGTTTGGAAACACCATATATTTT
TRBV2	NA	TRBD2	TRBJ2-5	CATEGSGDDQETQYF	TGTGCCACCGAAGGGAGCGGGGACGACCAAGAGACCCAGTACTTC
TRBV6-1	NA	NA	TRBJ1-1	CASRVLGAMNTEAFF	TGTGCCAGCAGGGTACTGGGGGCCATGAACACTGAAGCTTTCTTT
TRBV30	NA	TRBD1	TRBJ1-1	CAGQGWTNTEAFF	TGTGCCGGACAGGGCTGGACAAACACTGAAGCTTTCTTT
TRBV5-1	NA	NA	TRBJ2-1	CASSLHNEQFF	TGCGCCAGCAGCTTACACAATGAGCAGTTCTTC
TRBV28	NA	NA	TRBJ2-5	CASSLTRGPSNF	TGTGCCAGCAGTTTAACCCGGGGGCCATCCAACTTC